This T cell receptor beta chain was obtained from a study of blood T cell repertoires in COVID-19. The wider study: Italy, Spain and the United States were the sources of the convalescent and acute COVID-19 samples. T cells, B-cell-depleted T cells, or PBMCs supplied cDNA or gDNA.

TCRdb's table, derived via immunoSEQ multiplex PCR, lists solely in-frame clones and lacks some. Of some 250,000 clones in the sample, approximately 90% were seen once. The sequence came from a young man who had recovered from COVID-19. Sequencing was carried out using peripheral blood.

CDR3 sequence reads: CASTEEEDEAFF. The CDR3, as DNA: TGTGCCAGCACCGAAGAGGAGGATGAAGCTTTCTTT. This chain links TRBV12-3 or TRBV12-4 with TRBJ1-1; D not certain. Trimming removed 7 bases from V and 7 bases from J, with 13 bases in between. This CDR3 has 12 amino acids.